The rows below give T cell receptor beta chains drawn from one sample of a study of blood T cell repertoires in COVID-19. TCRdb's copy holds only in-frame clones and misses some; the assay was immunoSEQ multiplex PCR. The sample contains under 40,000 clones, roughly 80% of which appear only once. The specimen sequenced was peripheral blood. All receptors derive from a woman between 65 and 79 years old with acute or convalescent COVID-19. The CDR3 runs from the conserved cysteine through the conserved F or W. A D gene is named only where the DNA matches it firmly. Size is omitted from some rows. Given values are once, few, many or a class for expanded clones.

.,.,TRBJ1-2,TRBV19,TGTGCCAGTAGCCAAGACGGGTTTGGCTACACCTTC,CASSQDGFGYTF
TRBD1,.,TRBJ1-4,TRBV7-9,TGTGCCAGCAGCTTATCCTCAGGGGGGATCAATGAAAAACTGTTTTTT,CASSLSSGGINEKLFF
.,.,TRBJ1-1,TRBV3-1/TRBV3-2,TGTGCCAGCAGCCAGGAGCTTGGGACTGAAGCTTTCTTT,CASSQELGTEAFF
TRBD2,.,TRBJ2-4,TRBV4-1,TGCGCCAGCAGCCAAGATCCTAGCGGGCCCTCCCTAGCCAAAAACATTCAGTACTTC,CASSQDPSGPSLAKNIQYF
.,.,TRBJ2-3,TRBV2,TGTGCCAGCAGTGACTCCCAGACAGATACGCAGTATTTT,CASSDSQTDTQYF
.,few,TRBJ2-7,TRBV6-6,TGTGCCAGCAGTTACTCCACTAGCTCGGCCGAGCAGTACTTC,CASSYSTSSAEQYF
.,.,TRBJ2-5,TRBV7-9,TGTGCCAGCAGCCCAGGGGTCCGATCCGGGGAGACCCAGTACTTC,CASSPGVRSGETQYF
TRBD2,.,TRBJ2-5,TRBV6-5,TGTGCCAGCAGGCCTCTAGCGCCGGGGGGGAAGACCCAGTACTTC,CASRPLAPGGKTQYF
.,.,TRBJ2-7,TRBV11-2,TGTGCCAGCAGCCACGGGGGTCATCGGGAGCAGTACTTC,CASSHGGHREQYF
.,few,TRBJ1-3,TRBV4-1,TGCGCCAGCAGCCAAGAACCGGGGTCTGGAAACACCATATATTTT,CASSQEPGSGNTIYF
TRBD1,.,TRBJ2-7,TRBV11-2,TGTGCCAGCAGCTTAGATCTTACAGGGGGTGGTGTCTACGAGCAGTACTTC,CASSLDLTGGGVYEQYF
.,few,TRBJ1-1,TRBV6-5,TGTGCCAGCAGGAAAGGGGAGAACACTGAAGCTTTCTTT,CASRKGENTEAFF
.,.,TRBJ2-5,TRBV25-1,TGTGCCAGCAGTGAATTCAGGGCCGTACACGCCCAAGAGACCCAGTACTTC,CASSEFRAVHAQETQYF
.,.,TRBJ1-2,TRBV29-1,TGCAGCGTCACCGGGGGTGGGCTCGGCTATGGCTACACCTTC,CSVTGGGLGYGYTF
TRBD1,.,TRBJ1-2,TRBV5-1,TGCGCCAGCAGCCCCGGGACAGGGGTAGACTACACCTTC,CASSPGTGVDYTF
.,.,TRBJ2-3,TRBV5-4,TGTGCCAGCAGCACCCGGACAGATACGCAGTATTTT,CASSTRTDTQYF
TRBD2,.,TRBJ2-3,TRBV3-1/TRBV3-2,TGTGCCAGCAGCCAAGATCTAGCGGGAGGGCCAGATACGCAGTATTTT,CASSQDLAGGPDTQYF
TRBD2,few,TRBJ2-2,TRBV2,TGTGCCAGCAGTGACTATGGGACTAGCGGGGCCATAACCGGGGAGCTGTTTTTT,CASSDYGTSGAITGELFF
TRBD1,.,TRBJ2-1,TRBV12-5,TGTGCTAGTGGTTTGGCAAACAGGGGGCAACCCTCCAATGAGCAGTTCTTC,CASGLANRGQPSNEQFF
.,.,TRBJ1-3,TRBV28,TGTGCCAGCAGTTCAGTGGTGCTTTCTGGAAACACCATATATTTT,CASSSVVLSGNTIYF
TRBD2,.,TRBJ2-5,TRBV7-9,TGTGCCAGCAGCCAGACTAGCGGGGCTAGAGAGACCCAGTACTTC,CASSQTSGARETQYF
TRBD1,few,TRBJ1-2,TRBV11-1,TGTGCCAGCAGCCAACGACAGGGGGCGAGTGGCTACACCTTC,CASSQRQGASGYTF
TRBD1,once,TRBJ2-1,TRBV11-3,TGTGCCAGCAGCTTATCGGCTGGACAGGGGGACAATGAGCAGTTCTTC,CASSLSAGQGDNEQFF
TRBD2,.,TRBJ2-6,TRBV28,TGTGCCAGCAGTTGGGGGGGAATCTCTGGGGCCAACGTCCTGACTTTC,CASSWGGISGANVLTF
.,once,TRBJ1-1,TRBV12-3/TRBV12-4,TGTGCCAGCAGTTTCTTTAATCAAGCTTTCTTT,CASSFFNQAFF
.,few,TRBJ1-1,TRBV25-1,TGTGCCAGCAGTGTAAGGGGACACATGAACACTGAAGCTTTCTTT,CASSVRGHMNTEAFF
TRBD2,.,TRBJ2-3,TRBV27,TGTGCCAGCAGTCAACTAGCGTATCCCACAGATACGCAGTATTTT,CASSQLAYPTDTQYF
TRBD2,.,TRBJ2-5,TRBV25-1,TGTGCCAGCAGTGCGGGGACTGTAGCGGGGGGGCTGGAGACCCAGTACTTC,CASSAGTVAGGLETQYF
.,.,TRBJ2-5,TRBV7-8,TGTGCCAGCAGCACCTATCAGCGTTCTCAAGAGACCCAGTACTTC,CASSTYQRSQETQYF
.,.,TRBJ1-2,TRBV15,TGTGCCACCAGCAGAGATATGGGCAGTTCCTACTATGGCTACACCTTC,CATSRDMGSSYYGYTF
TRBD1,.,TRBJ2-7,TRBV10-3,TGTGCCATCAGGGATCCTGACAGGGTTCAAAGGCAGTACTTC,CAIRDPDRVQRQYF
.,.,TRBJ1-2,TRBV2,TGTGCCAGCAGTGGCCGAGGGATCTACTATGGCTACACCTTC,CASSGRGIYYGYTF
TRBD2,once,TRBJ2-3,TRBV24-1,TGTGCCACCAGTGAATTAGCGGGAGCCGGCACAGATACGCAGTATTTT,CATSELAGAGTDTQYF
.,.,TRBJ2-3,TRBV15,TGTGCCACCTCCTGGGAACCGCCCCGGGGGTTTAGCACAGATACGCAGTATTTT,CATSWEPPRGFSTDTQYF
.,.,TRBJ1-3,TRBV13,TGTGCCAGCAGCTTGGGAGACGTCTCTGGAAACACCATATATTTT,CASSLGDVSGNTIYF
.,once,TRBJ2-1,TRBV24-1,TGTGCCACCAGTGATGCAGGGGGGAAATACAATGAGCAGTTCTTC,CATSDAGGKYNEQFF
.,.,TRBJ2-2,TRBV12-3/TRBV12-4,TGTGCCAGCAGTTTCGTTGTCGGGGAGCTGTTTTTT,CASSFVVGELFF
.,.,TRBJ1-2,TRBV5-4,TGTGCCAGCAGCTCGGTCTCTTCGGGTGTCTACACCTTC,CASSSVSSGVYTF
.,once,TRBJ2-2,TRBV19,TGTGCCAGTAGTAAGCCGACAGGTACGAACACCGGGGAGCTGTTTTTT,CASSKPTGTNTGELFF
TRBD1,.,TRBJ1-2,TRBV19,TGTGCCAGTAGTAGCTGGGACAGCCCTTCCTATGGCTACACCTTC,CASSSWDSPSYGYTF
TRBD1,.,TRBJ2-7,TRBV27,TGTGCCAGCAGTCACGGGACAGTCTACGAGCAGTACTTC,CASSHGTVYEQYF
TRBD1,.,TRBJ1-1,TRBV4-1,TGCGCCAGCAGCCAAGCTCCGGGACAGGGGTACACTGAAGCTTTCTTT,CASSQAPGQGYTEAFF
TRBD1,.,TRBJ1-1,TRBV10-3,TGTGCCATCAGCGTTGACAGGGGGGCTGAAGCTTTCTTT,CAISVDRGAEAFF
TRBD2,.,TRBJ2-3,TRBV2,TGTGCCAGCAGTGATCTAGCGGGACCAATTACAGATACGCAGTATTTT,CASSDLAGPITDTQYF
TRBD1,once,TRBJ1-1,TRBV6-5,TGTGCCAGCAGTTTAAGGGGGCAGAACACTGAAGCTTTCTTT,CASSLRGQNTEAFF
.,.,TRBJ1-5,TRBV7-2,TGTGCCAGCAGCTTAGCGCAGTCCCCAGGCAGCAATCAGCCCCAGCATTTT,CASSLAQSPGSNQPQHF
.,.,TRBJ1-2,TRBV11-2,TGTGCCAGCAGCGGAGCGGACAGTGGCAACTATGGCTACACCTTC,CASSGADSGNYGYTF
.,few,TRBJ2-3,TRBV7-2,TGTGCCAGCAGCTTCGGGAGCACTAGCACAGATACGCAGTATTTT,CASSFGSTSTDTQYF
TRBD1,.,TRBJ2-1,TRBV5-1,TGCGCCAGCAGCTCCTCGACAGGGGCCAATGAGCAGTTCTTC,CASSSSTGANEQFF
TRBD1,.,TRBJ2-7,TRBV5-1,TGCGCCAGCAGCCAGGGACAGGGGGCCTACGAGCAGTACTTC,CASSQGQGAYEQYF
TRBD2,few,TRBJ2-3,TRBV15,TGTGCCACCAGCAGAGAGGAACTAGCGGCCGGCGGAGATACGCAGTATTTT,CATSREELAAGGDTQYF
TRBD1,.,TRBJ2-5,TRBV5-1,TGCGCCAGCAGCGAACAGGGGGCAGGAGAGACCCAGTACTTC,CASSEQGAGETQYF
.,.,TRBJ2-1,TRBV10-2,TGCGCCAGCAGTGGAACGGGACAAAGAACACTCAATGAGCAGTTCTTC,CASSGTGQRTLNEQFF
.,.,TRBJ1-5,TRBV7-2,TGTGCCAGCAGCTTGAGTAGCAATCAGCCCCAGCATTTT,CASSLSSNQPQHF
TRBD1,.,TRBJ1-1,TRBV19,TGTGCCAGTAGGGGGGACAGGGGGAACACTGAAGCTTTCTTT,CASRGDRGNTEAFF